This T cell receptor beta chain was identified during a study of shared clonotypes between healthy human individuals (dated by TCRdb to 2018 to 2020). Broadly, across the study: A few men and two women, aged 18 to 49 years, made up the cohort. For each donor, CD4 naive and CD4 memory were each run on three plates, CD8 naive on two plates, and CD8 memory on one plate. Blood TCR repertoires of a handful of healthy adults were deeply sequenced to estimate repertoire size and the extent of clonotype sharing between individuals. To increase sequencing depth and limit assay-specific biases, TCR repertoire library preparation and sequencing were carried out by different laboratories using diverse techniques. Per donor, leukapheresis produced somewhere between about 0.94 and 9 billion PBMCs.

To note about this clone: Its binding antigen is unknown. No much larger clone exists at a distance of one base, and base qualities are not known.

Donors were healthy HIV-negative adults with no recently reported acute infections or vaccinations. All donors were Caucasian adults living in Nashville, Tennessee, USA. CD4+ T cells were enriched by magnetic negative selection; naive cells were then positively selected on CD45RA, and the negative fraction formed the memory subset. After blood collection by leukapheresis, PBMCs were isolated using Ficoll-Histopaque density gradient centrifugation and then cryopreserved in the vapor phase of liquid nitrogen. Analytical flow cytometry was used to check the purity and quantity of each magnetically sorted T cell population. Each sorted fraction had its genomic DNA isolated and then quantified by UV absorbance on a Nanodrop 2000c. The CDR3 covers 15 residues, taking in both the cysteine and the phenylalanine. Left in the record is the CDR3 DNA by itself, 45 bases read in frame from the first base. After removal of 0 bases from V and 8 bases from J, the junction retains 6 bases not matched to a gene. The germline V gene (reference sequence) sets CDR1 to LNHNV and CDR2 to YYDKDF.

Using the deep immunoSEQ assay, multiplex PCR amplified TCR CDR3 regions from genomic DNA. For each cell subset, the extracted genomic DNA was distributed evenly across all wells of several immunoSEQ 96-well plates, and each plate served as one replicate. Each replicate PCR for sorted subsets received 200 ng genomic DNA, equal to about 29,000 T cell genomes. The purified libraries were quantified using a Qubit 3.0 fluorometer, sized with a Bioanalyzer 2100, and then quantified again using the KAPA Library Quantification kit. Every immunoSEQ 96-well plate was sequenced on a dedicated single-read 150-cycle Illumina NextSeq 550 flow cell. Turning to the authors' computational methods: The immunoSEQ output contained only junctional sequences without quality scores, so filtering could not match that applied to full-length reads. To assign V/J genes and CDR3, sequences were annotated using PyIR, a Python wrapper for IgBLAST v1.9, with IMGT germline references. Reads with weak V/J assignments (E-value above 1e-6), missing CDR3, stop codons, out-of-frame junctions, or ambiguous translated residues were removed. A V3J clonotype was defined by an identical inferred V gene, J gene, and CDR3 amino acid sequence. To compute the percentage overlap between repertoires, the number of shared unique clonotypes was divided by the size of the smaller repertoire. Richness of each repertoire was evaluated using RTK rarefaction, the Chao1 estimator, and Recon v2.1 estimates of unobserved clonotypes. OLGA was used to compute generation probabilities for all TCRbeta clonotypes that the gDNA method yielded from several donors. TCRdb carries this immuneACCESS record with in-frame sequences only. Its versions omit some clonotypes, under half of them owing to an unresolved V gene in the studies checked, with the rest unexplained. V, J and clone size are taken as reported in that table, and D and trimming were inferred from the DNA itself. This sample holds approximately 700,000 clones; roughly 73% were observed only once. 1.5% to 2% of the sample is in the top ten clones.

The paper as a whole reports these results and caveats: Sharing across a few donors was observed for roughly 5.4% of naive CD4, 3.5% of naive CD8, over 2% of memory CD4, and around 0.4% of memory CD8 clonotypes. Estimated clonotype richness was generally larger for naive than for memory subsets. Even with the large sequencing depth, rarefaction of the sorted-subset datasets indicated that sequencing was incomplete. Based on pairwise subsampling, the degree of clonotype sharing among donors was expected to be affected by sequencing depth. Only blood was sampled, and tissue TCR repertoires likely differ from those in blood. The genetic and exposure-history diversity represented was limited by the small number of donors. Higher generation probabilities were observed for clonotypes shared by all four sorted-subset donors than for non-shared clonotypes.

The chain links TRBV15 with TRBJ1-4, with 7 middle bases fitting TRBD1. This clonotype was sampled from a woman aged 25 to 39 in good health. The sample was memory CD4+ T cells sorted from blood. What the cell subset or site label conveys for this sample: CD45RA-negative fraction. The bases are TGTGCCACCAGCAGAGAGAGTAGGGGACAGGAAAAACTGTTTTTT. The encoded protein is CATSRESRGQEKLFF.